This TCR beta chain was sequenced during a study of blood T cell repertoires in COVID-19. As for the study in general: Samples representing acute and convalescent COVID-19 were sourced from the United States, Italy and Spain. Sample material is recorded as cDNA or gDNA derived from T cells, B-cell-depleted T cells, or PBMCs.

Trimming left V 5 bases short and J 2 bases short, with 7 bases between. This CDR3 spans 13 amino acids. In germline, CDR1 is MNHNY, CDR2 SVGAGI (reference sequence). Original analysis: By means of reference gene primer amplification, nucleated cell counts were estimated. The assay was immunoSEQ multiplex PCR, and TCRdb's table has in-frame clones only and misses some. The V and J calls and clone size are taken from that table; D and trimming were inferred from the DNA. This sample has approximately 190,000 clones, with about 85% found just once. This TCR was sampled from a human donor in a cohort sampled during active COVID-19. The sequenced sample consisted of peripheral blood. The chain carries TRBV6-6 and TRBJ1-5; no reliable D call. The CDR3 DNA is TGTGCCAGCAGTACTGAGGGCAATCAGCCCCAGCATTTT. It encodes CASSTEGNQPQHF.